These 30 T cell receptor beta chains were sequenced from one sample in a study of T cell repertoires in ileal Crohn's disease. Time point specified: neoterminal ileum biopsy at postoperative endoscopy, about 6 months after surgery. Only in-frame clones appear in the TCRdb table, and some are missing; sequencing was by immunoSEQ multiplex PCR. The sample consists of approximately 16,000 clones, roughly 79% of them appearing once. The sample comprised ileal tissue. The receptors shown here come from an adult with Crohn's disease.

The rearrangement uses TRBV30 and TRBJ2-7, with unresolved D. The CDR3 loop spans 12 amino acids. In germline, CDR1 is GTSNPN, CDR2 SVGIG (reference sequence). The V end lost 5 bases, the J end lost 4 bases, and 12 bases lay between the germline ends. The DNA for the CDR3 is TGTGCCTGGGCCGAAACCGCATACGAGCAGTACTTC. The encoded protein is CAWAETAYEQYF.

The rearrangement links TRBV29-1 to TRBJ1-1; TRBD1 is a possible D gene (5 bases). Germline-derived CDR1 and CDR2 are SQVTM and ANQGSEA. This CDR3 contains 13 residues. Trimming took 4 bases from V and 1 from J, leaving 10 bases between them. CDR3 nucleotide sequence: TGCAGCGTTGGGGGGAGTTCGAACACTGAAGCTTTCTTT. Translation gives CSVGGSSNTEAFF.

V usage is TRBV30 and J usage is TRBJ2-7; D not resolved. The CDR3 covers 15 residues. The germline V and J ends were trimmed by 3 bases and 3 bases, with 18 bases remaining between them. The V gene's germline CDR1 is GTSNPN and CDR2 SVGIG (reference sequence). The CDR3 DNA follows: TGTGCCTGGAGCTCCACAGCGCCGATACGCTACGAGCAGTACTTC. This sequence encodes CAWSSTAPIRYEQYF.

CDR3: CASSLGGSGTNYEQYF. CDR3 bases: TGCGCCAGCAGCTTGGGGGGGTCCGGGACCAACTACGAGCAGTACTTC. J is TRBJ2-7 and V is TRBV5-1; D tentatively reads TRBD1 or TRBD2 (5 bases each). V was cut by 0 bases and J by 3 bases, with 16 bases left in between. The CDR3 has 16 amino acids. Germline lookup yields CDR1 SGHRS and CDR2 YFSETQ.

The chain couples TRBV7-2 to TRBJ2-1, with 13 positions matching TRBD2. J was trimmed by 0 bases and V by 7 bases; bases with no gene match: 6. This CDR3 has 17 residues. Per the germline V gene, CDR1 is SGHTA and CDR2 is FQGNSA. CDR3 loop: CASKRTSGGSSYNEQFF. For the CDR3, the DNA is TGTGCCAGCAAACGGACTAGCGGGGGAAGCTCCTACAATGAGCAGTTCTTC.

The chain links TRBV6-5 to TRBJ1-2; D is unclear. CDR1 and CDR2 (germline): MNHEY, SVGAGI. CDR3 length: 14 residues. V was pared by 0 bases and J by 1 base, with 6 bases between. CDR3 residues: CASSYSGGNYGYTF. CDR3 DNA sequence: TGTGCCAGCAGTTACTCTGGCGGTAACTATGGCTACACCTTC.

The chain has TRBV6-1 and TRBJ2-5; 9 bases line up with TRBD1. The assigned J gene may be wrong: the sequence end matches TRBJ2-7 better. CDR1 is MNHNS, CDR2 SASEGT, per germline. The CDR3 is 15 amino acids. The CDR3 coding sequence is TGTGCCATCAACCCCGGGGGGACAGGGAGCCACGAGCAGTACTTC. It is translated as CAINPGGTGSHEQYF.

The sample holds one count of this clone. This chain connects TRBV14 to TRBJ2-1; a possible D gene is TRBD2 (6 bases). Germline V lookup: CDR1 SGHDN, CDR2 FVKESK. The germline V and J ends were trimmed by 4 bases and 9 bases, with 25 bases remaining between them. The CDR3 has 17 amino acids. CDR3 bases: TGTGCCAGCAGCCCCCTGGGACTTGTGGGGTCGGTGGGTGAGCAGTTCTTC. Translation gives CASSPLGLVGSVGEQFF.

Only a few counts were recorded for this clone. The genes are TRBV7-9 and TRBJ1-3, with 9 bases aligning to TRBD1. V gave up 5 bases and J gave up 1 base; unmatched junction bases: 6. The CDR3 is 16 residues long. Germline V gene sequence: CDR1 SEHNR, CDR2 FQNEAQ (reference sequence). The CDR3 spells CASSEAGQGSGNTIYF. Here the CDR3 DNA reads TGTGCCAGCAGCGAAGCAGGACAGGGGTCTGGAAACACCATATATTTT.

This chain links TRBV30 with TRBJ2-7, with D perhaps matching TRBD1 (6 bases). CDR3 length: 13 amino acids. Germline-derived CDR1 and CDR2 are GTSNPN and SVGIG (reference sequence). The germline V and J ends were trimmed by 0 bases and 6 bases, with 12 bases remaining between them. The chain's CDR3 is CAWSVPPGVEQYF. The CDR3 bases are TGTGCCTGGAGTGTCCCACCAGGGGTCGAGCAGTACTTC.

The DNA of the CDR3 is TGCGCCAGCACCAGGACAGATACGCAGTATTTT. This codes for CASTRTDTQYF. The chain has TRBV10-2 and TRBJ2-3, with unresolved D. The CDR3 runs to 11 residues. Germline CDR1 and CDR2: WSHSY and SAAADI. The V end lost 7 bases, the J end lost 3 bases, and 5 bases lay between the germline ends.

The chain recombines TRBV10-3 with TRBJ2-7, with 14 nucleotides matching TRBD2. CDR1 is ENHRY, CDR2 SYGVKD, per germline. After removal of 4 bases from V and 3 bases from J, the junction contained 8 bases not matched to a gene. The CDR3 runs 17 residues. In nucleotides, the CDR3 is TGTGCCATCAGTGTTCGACTAGCGGGAGGGGAGGGCTACGAGCAGTACTTC. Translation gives CAISVRLAGGEGYEQYF.

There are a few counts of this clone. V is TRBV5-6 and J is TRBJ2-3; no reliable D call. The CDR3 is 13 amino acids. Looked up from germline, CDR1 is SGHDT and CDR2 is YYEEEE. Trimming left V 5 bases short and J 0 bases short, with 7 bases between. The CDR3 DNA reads TGTGCCAGCAGAATAGAGAGCACAGATACGCAGTATTTT. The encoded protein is CASRIESTDTQYF.

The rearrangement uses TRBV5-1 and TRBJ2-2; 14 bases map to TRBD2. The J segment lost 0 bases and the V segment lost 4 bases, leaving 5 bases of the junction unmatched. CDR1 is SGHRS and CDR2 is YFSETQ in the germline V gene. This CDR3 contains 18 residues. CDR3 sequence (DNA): TGCGCCAGCAGCCGTCGGACTAGCGGGGGGCCGAACACCGGGGAGCTGTTTTTT. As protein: CASSRRTSGGPNTGELFF.

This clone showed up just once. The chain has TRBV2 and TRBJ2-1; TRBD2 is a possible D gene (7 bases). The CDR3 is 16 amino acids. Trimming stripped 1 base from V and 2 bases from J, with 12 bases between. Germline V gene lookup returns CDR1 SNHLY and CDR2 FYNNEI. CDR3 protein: CASSEVGGATYNEQFF. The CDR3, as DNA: TGTGCCAGCAGTGAAGTGGGGGGGGCCACCTACAATGAGCAGTTCTTC.

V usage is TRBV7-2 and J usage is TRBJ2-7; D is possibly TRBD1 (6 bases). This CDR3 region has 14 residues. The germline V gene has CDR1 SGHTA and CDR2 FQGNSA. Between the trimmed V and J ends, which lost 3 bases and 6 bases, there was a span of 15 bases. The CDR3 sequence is CASSLETRGLEQYF. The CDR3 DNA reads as TGTGCCAGCAGCTTGGAAACCAGGGGTCTCGAGCAGTACTTC.

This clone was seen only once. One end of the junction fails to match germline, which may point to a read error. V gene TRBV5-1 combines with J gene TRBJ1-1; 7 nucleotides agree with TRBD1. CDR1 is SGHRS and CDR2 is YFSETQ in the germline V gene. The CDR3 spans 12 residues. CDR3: CAGSSQGRRAFF. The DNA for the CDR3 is TGCGCCGGCAGCTCACAGGGGAGAAGGGCTTTCTTT. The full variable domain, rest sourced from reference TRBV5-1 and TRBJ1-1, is KAGVTQTPRYLIKTRGQQVTLSCSPISGHRSVSWYQQTPGQGLQFLFEYFSETQRNKGNFPGRFSGRQFSNSRSEMNVSTLELGDSALYLCAGSSQGRRAFFGQGTRLTVV.

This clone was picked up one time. CDR3 protein: CASSSSGTGVQPNEKLFF. The CDR3 DNA follows: TGTGCCAGCAGTTCGTCCGGGACAGGGGTTCAACCTAATGAAAAACTGTTTTTT. This chain connects TRBV5-5 to TRBJ1-4, with 10 bases that match TRBD1. J lost 3 bases, V lost 5 bases, and 13 bases had no gene match. CDR1 is SGHKS, CDR2 YYEKEE, per germline (reference sequence). The length of the CDR3 is 18 residues. Together with reference TRBV5-5 and TRBJ1-4, the CDR3 gives the full variable domain: DAGVTQSPTHLIKTRGQQVTLRCSPISGHKSVSWYQQVLGQGPQFIFQYYEKEERGRGNFPDRFSARQFPNYSSELNVNALLLGDSALYLCASSSSGTGVQPNEKLFFGSGTQLSVL.

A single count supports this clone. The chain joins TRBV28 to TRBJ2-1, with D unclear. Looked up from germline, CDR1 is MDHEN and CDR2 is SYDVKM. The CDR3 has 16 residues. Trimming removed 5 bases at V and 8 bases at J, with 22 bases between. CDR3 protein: CASSILEVGWNDEQFF. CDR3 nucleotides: TGTGCCAGCAGTATCCTAGAGGTAGGGTGGAACGATGAGCAGTTCTTC.

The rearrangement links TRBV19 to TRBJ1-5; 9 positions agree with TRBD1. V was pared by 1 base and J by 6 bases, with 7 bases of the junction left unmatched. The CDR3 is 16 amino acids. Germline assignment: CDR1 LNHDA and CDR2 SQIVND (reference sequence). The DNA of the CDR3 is TGTGCCAGTAGTATAGTACCGGGGACAGGGTTTCAGCCCCAGCATTTT. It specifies CASSIVPGTGFQPQHF.

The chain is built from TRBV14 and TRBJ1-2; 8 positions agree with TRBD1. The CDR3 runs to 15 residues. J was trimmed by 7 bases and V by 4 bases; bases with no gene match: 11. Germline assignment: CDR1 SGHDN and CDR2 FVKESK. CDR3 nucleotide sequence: TGTGCCAGCAGCCGCCCGGACTACAGGGGGTCTGGCTACACCTTC. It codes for CASSRPDYRGSGYTF.

The CDR3 protein is CASSAGSRGNTEAFF. CDR3 coding DNA: TGTGCCAGCTCCGCGGGATCCAGGGGCAACACTGAAGCTTTCTTT. The chain links TRBV18 to TRBJ1-1; D is perhaps TRBD1 (6 bases). V was shortened by 6 bases and J by 2 bases, with 16 bases between the two germline ends. The length of the CDR3 is 15 residues. The germline gives CDR1 KGHSH, CDR2 LQKENI.

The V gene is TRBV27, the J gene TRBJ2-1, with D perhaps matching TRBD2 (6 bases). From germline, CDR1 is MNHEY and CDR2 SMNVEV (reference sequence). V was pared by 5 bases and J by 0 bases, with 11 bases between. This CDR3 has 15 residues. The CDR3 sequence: CASSQGLNSYNEQFF. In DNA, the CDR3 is TGTGCCAGCAGTCAGGGACTTAACTCCTACAATGAGCAGTTCTTC.

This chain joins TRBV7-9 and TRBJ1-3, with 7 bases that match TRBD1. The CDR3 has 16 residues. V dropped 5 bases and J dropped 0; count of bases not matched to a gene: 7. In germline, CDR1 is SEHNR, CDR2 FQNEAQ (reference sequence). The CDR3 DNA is TGTGCCAGCAGCCCCCAGGGGGTGGGCTCTGGAAACACCATATATTTT. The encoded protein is CASSPQGVGSGNTIYF.

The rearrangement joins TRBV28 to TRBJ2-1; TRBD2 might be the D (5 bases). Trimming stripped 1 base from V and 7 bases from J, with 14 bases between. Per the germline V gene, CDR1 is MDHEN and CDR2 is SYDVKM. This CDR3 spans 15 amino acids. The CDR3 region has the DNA TGTGCCAGCAGTTTATCGGCCTCGCCGGGGAATGAGCAGTTCTTC. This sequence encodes CASSLSASPGNEQFF.

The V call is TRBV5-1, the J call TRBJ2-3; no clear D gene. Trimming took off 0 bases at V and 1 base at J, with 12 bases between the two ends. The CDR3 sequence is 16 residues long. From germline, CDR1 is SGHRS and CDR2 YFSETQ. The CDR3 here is CASSLAGGYRTDTQYF. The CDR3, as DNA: TGCGCCAGCAGCTTGGCCGGTGGGTATCGCACAGATACGCAGTATTTT.

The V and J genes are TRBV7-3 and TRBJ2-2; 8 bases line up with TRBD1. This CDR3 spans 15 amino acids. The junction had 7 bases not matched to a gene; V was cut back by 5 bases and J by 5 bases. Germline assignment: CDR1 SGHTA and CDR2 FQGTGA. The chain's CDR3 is CASSQDRVGTGELFF. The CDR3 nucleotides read TGTGCCAGCAGCCAGGACAGGGTGGGGACCGGGGAGCTGTTTTTT.

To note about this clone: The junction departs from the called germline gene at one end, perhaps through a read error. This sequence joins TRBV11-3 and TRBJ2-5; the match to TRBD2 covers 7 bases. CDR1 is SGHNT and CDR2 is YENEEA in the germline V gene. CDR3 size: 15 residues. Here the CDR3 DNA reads TGTGCCAGCAGCTTAGGCGGAGGGGCGCGGGAGACTCAGTACTTC. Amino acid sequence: CASSLGGGARETQYF.

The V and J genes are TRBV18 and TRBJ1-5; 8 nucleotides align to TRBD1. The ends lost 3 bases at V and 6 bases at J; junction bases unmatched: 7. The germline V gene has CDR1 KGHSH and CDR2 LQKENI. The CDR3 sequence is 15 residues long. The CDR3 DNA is TGTGCCAGCTCACCCGGACAGGGTTTGGGTCAGCCCCAGCATTTT. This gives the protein CASSPGQGLGQPQHF. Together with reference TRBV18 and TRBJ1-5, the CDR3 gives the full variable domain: NAGVMQNPRHLVRRRGQEARLRCSPMKGHSHVYWYRQLPEEGLKFMVYLQKENIIDESGMPKERFSAEFPKEGPSILRIQQVVRGDSAAYFCASSPGQGLGQPQHFGDGTRLSIL.

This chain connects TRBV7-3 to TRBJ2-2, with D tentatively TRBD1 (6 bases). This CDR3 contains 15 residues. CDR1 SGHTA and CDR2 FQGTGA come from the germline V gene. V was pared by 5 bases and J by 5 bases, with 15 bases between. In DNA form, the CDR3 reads TGTGCCAGCAGCCAAAACAGGGTTGGGACCGGGGAGCTGTTTTTT. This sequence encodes CASSQNRVGTGELFF.